One and the same sample provided the 25 T cell receptor beta chains below, sequenced in a study of Ad26.COV2.S vaccination and SARS-CoV-2 variants. Stated treatment: 15 to 20 received Ad26.COV2.S at low or high dose, single or two shots; 5 received placebo; per-sample allocation not given. Collection of samples fell on day 63 after the first vaccine or placebo injection. Sequencing used immunoSEQ multiplex PCR; TCRdb keeps in-frame clones, though not all of them. The data contain hundreds of thousands of clones, 75% to 90% of them singletons. Here the sequenced sample was peripheral blood, taken in a trial of Ad26.COV2.S vaccine versus placebo. The receptors stem from a person between 18 and 60 years old who received the Ad26.COV2.S COVID-19 vaccine or a placebo.

This sequence joins TRBV4-2 and TRBJ1-1; the D gene is possibly TRBD1 (6 bases). V was shortened by 1 base and J by 1 base, with 10 bases between the two germline ends. The CDR3 length is 15 residues. The V gene's germline CDR1 is LGHNA and CDR2 YNFKEQ. The CDR3 is CASSQATGPNTEAFF. CDR3 DNA: TGTGCCAGCAGCCAAGCCACAGGGCCGAACACTGAAGCTTTCTTT.

The gene calls are TRBV7-3 and TRBJ2-3, with 8 bases fitting TRBD2. The CDR3 runs 16 residues. Germline V gene data show CDR1 as SGHTA and CDR2 as FQGTGA. With V trimmed by 2 bases and J by 6 bases, 10 bases remained unmatched. The CDR3 sequence is CASSLGAGGRTDTQYF. In DNA form, the CDR3 reads TGTGCCAGCAGCTTAGGTGCGGGGGGCCGGACGGATACGCAGTATTTT.

This clone was recorded once. The J gene is TRBJ2-5, the V gene TRBV7-3; D call uncertain. V shed 2 bases and J shed 5 bases, with 15 bases lying between them. The CDR3 totals 15 residues. Germline CDR1 is SGHTA and CDR2 is FQGTGA. CDR3 loop: CASSLRPGTRETQYF. DNA of the CDR3: TGTGCCAGCAGCTTACGTCCCGGTACGCGGGAGACCCAGTACTTC. Based on the CDR3 plus reference TRBV7-3 and TRBJ2-5, the full variable domain is GAGVSQTPSNKVTEKGKYVELRCDPISGHTALYWYRQSLGQGPEFLIYFQGTGAADDSGLPNDRFFAVRPEGSVSTLKIQRTERGDSAVYLCASSLRPGTRETQYFGPGTRLLVL.

This clone is a singleton in its sample. The chain links TRBV5-1 to TRBJ1-2, with 10 bases lining up with TRBD1. Germline assignment: CDR1 SGHRS and CDR2 YFSETQ. V shed 1 base, J shed 7 bases, and the junction held 10 bases outside the gene matches. The CDR3 extends over 16 amino acids. The CDR3 loop is CASSLSPGTGDPGYTF. Here the CDR3 DNA reads TGCGCCAGCAGCTTGTCCCCGGGGACAGGGGATCCTGGCTACACCTTC.

The V gene is TRBV14, the J gene TRBJ2-7, with 11 bases aligning to TRBD2. The CDR3 covers 16 residues. Germline V gene sequence: CDR1 SGHDN, CDR2 FVKESK. V gave up 3 bases and J gave up 0 bases; unmatched junction bases: 4. CDR3 region: CASSQGLAVLSYEQYF. CDR3 DNA sequence: TGTGCCAGCAGCCAGGGACTAGCGGTTCTCTCCTACGAGCAGTACTTC. The full variable domain, rest sourced from reference TRBV14 and TRBJ2-7, is EAGVTQFPSHSVIEKGQTVTLRCDPISGHDNLYWYRRVMGKEIKFLLHFVKESKQDESGMPNNRFLAERTGGTYSTLKVQPAELEDSGVYFCASSQGLAVLSYEQYFGPGTRLTVT.

Turning to this clone: The sample holds other DNA sequences that translate to the same CDR3. The chain employs TRBV5-6 and TRBJ1-5, with a tentative D call TRBD1 (5 bases). The CDR3 is 16 amino acids. The germline V and J ends were trimmed by 0 bases and 0 bases, with 10 bases remaining between them. Germline assignment: CDR1 SGHDT and CDR2 YYEEEE. The CDR3: CASSLGAGSSNQPQHF. As DNA, the CDR3 is TGTGCCAGCAGCTTGGGAGCAGGGTCTAGCAATCAGCCCCAGCATTTT.

The chain is built from TRBV3-1 (or the pseudogene TRBV3-2) and TRBJ1-6, with TRBD1 matching over 9 bases. The CDR3 loop spans 15 amino acids. The ends lost 3 bases at V and 7 bases at J; junction bases unmatched: 4. CDR1 is LGHDT and CDR2 is YNNKEL in the germline V gene (reference sequence). The CDR3 loop is CASSHLGQGNSPLHF. The CDR3 region has the DNA TGTGCCAGCAGCCACCTAGGACAGGGGAATTCACCCCTCCACTTT.

The gene calls are TRBV4-3 and TRBJ1-6, with D possibly matching TRBD1 (5 bases). The V and J ends lost 0 bases and 13 bases respectively, with 16 bases between them. Germline V lookup: CDR1 LGHNA, CDR2 YSLEER. This CDR3 comprises 15 residues. CDR3 bases: TGCGCCAGCAGCCAAGATGGAGACGGGGACGTTCCCCTCCACTTT. Translated: CASSQDGDGDVPLHF.

The chain has TRBV5-1 and TRBJ2-1, with TRBD1 matching 7 bases. The CDR3 is made up of 14 amino acids. In germline, CDR1 is SGHRS, CDR2 YFSETQ. J lost 7 bases, V lost 6 bases, and 10 bases had no gene match. CDR3 in DNA: TGCGCCAGCACCCTGGGGCAGGGGGTGAATGAGCAGTTCTTC. This translates into CASTLGQGVNEQFF.

The chain employs TRBV4-2 and TRBJ2-7; 7 positions match TRBD2. Germline lookup yields CDR1 LGHNA and CDR2 YNFKEQ. V gave up 2 bases and J gave up 5 bases; unmatched junction bases: 6. The CDR3 is made up of 14 amino acids. The CDR3 DNA follows: TGTGCCAGCAGCCAAATCCTGGGGAGGGACGAGCAGTACTTC. It yields the protein CASSQILGRDEQYF.

This rearrangement joins TRBV5-4 to TRBJ2-7; D not certain. This CDR3 spans 12 amino acids. V gave up 0 bases and J gave up 2 bases, with 3 bases separating them. Germline V gene sequence: CDR1 SGHNT, CDR2 YYREEE (reference sequence). For the CDR3, the DNA is TGTGCCAGCAGCTTGGGAGCCTACGAGCAGTACTTC. This sequence encodes CASSLGAYEQYF.

The rearrangement joins TRBV7-2 to TRBJ2-5, with D uncertain. This CDR3 has 15 residues. CDR1 SGHTA and CDR2 FQGNSA come from the germline V gene. Trimming left V 1 base short and J 2 bases short, with 11 bases between. Here the CDR3 DNA reads TGTGCCAGCAGCTTAGGGGCAGGAGAGCAAGAGACCCAGTACTTC. This translates into CASSLGAGEQETQYF.

The chain joins TRBV6-5 to TRBJ1-6; possibly TRBD1 for D (6 bases). The V and J ends lost 2 bases and 6 bases respectively, with 11 bases between them. The CDR3 length is 15 residues. Germline assignment: CDR1 MNHEY and CDR2 SVGAGI. The CDR3 coding sequence is TGTGCCAGCAGTTACGCGGGGGGCCTTAATTCACCCCTCCACTTT. Encoded protein: CASSYAGGLNSPLHF.

The rearrangement joins TRBV3-1 (or the pseudogene TRBV3-2) to TRBJ1-2; D might be TRBD1 (6 bases). Germline values: CDR1 LGHDT, CDR2 YNNKEL (reference sequence). The CDR3 consists of 14 residues. CDR3 nucleotide sequence: TGTTCGGCATGCCGGACAGAGCCTAACTATGGCTACACCTTC. Translated, it gives CSACRTEPNYGYTF.

This sequence joins TRBV5-5 and TRBJ1-2, with 11 positions matching TRBD1. From germline, CDR1 is SGHKS and CDR2 YYEKEE (reference sequence). The CDR3 is 16 amino acids. V was pared by 4 bases and J by 4 bases, with 9 bases of the junction left unmatched. CDR3 sequence: CASSTNPGTGGYGYTF. In DNA, the CDR3 is TGTGCCAGCAGCACCAACCCCGGGACAGGGGGCTATGGCTACACCTTC.

The chain links TRBV29-1 to TRBJ1-4; the match to TRBD1 covers 8 bases. Germline V gene data show CDR1 as SQVTM and CDR2 as ANQGSEA. The CDR3 is 13 amino acids. Trimming at V came to 6 bases and at J to 5 bases, leaving 5 bases not matched to a gene. As DNA, the CDR3 is TGCAGCGTCCGCCGGGACAGGAATGAAAAACTGTTTTTT. This translates into CSVRRDRNEKLFF.

This rearrangement joins TRBV9 to TRBJ2-7; TRBD1 matches at 9 bases. The CDR3 has 16 residues. Germline lookup yields CDR1 SGDLS and CDR2 YYNGEE. Losses at the gene ends were 4 bases for V and 5 bases for J; bases not matched to a gene: 13. The CDR3 here is CASSSIGTGRGHEQYF. The CDR3, as DNA: TGTGCCAGCAGCTCAATTGGGACAGGGAGAGGCCACGAGCAGTACTTC.

The genes are TRBV6-5 and TRBJ1-1; D perhaps matches TRBD1 (6 bases). V was trimmed by 7 bases and J by 3 bases, leaving 12 bases between them. The CDR3 totals 13 residues. Germline CDR1 and CDR2: MNHEY and SVGAGI. The CDR3 reads CASTGQRHTEAFF. CDR3 DNA sequence: TGTGCCAGCACAGGACAGCGGCACACTGAAGCTTTCTTT.

This chain joins TRBV18 and TRBJ1-1; weak D call: TRBD1 (5 bases). Trimming pared 1 base from V and 4 bases from J, leaving 19 bases between. Germline values: CDR1 KGHSH, CDR2 LQKENI. CDR3 length equals 17 residues. The CDR3 is CASSPRRDQWLLTEAFF. The CDR3 nucleotides read TGTGCCAGCTCACCACGTCGGGACCAGTGGTTACTCACTGAAGCTTTCTTT.

This clone was seen a few times. The rearrangement uses TRBV30 and TRBJ1-5, with 10 bases that match TRBD1. CDR1 is GTSNPN and CDR2 is SVGIG in the germline V gene (reference sequence). V was clipped by 3 bases and J by 4 bases; unmatched bases: 6. This CDR3 region has 15 residues. The CDR3 DNA sequence: TGTGCCTGGAGCCGGGCGGGACAGGGGAATCAGCCCCAGCATTTT. It yields the protein CAWSRAGQGNQPQHF.

J is TRBJ2-2 and V is TRBV27; D uncertain. CDR3 length equals 13 residues. With 6 bases removed from V and 2 bases from J, the gap between germline ends came to 7 bases. Germline values: CDR1 MNHEY, CDR2 SMNVEV (reference sequence). The CDR3 DNA reads TGTGCCAGCAGGATCCCTAACACCGGGGAGCTGTTTTTT. Protein sequence: CASRIPNTGELFF.

The chain combines TRBV19 with TRBJ2-1; 10 bases align to TRBD2. Per the germline V gene, CDR1 is LNHDA and CDR2 is SQIVND (reference sequence). The junction had 9 bases not matched to a gene; V was cut back by 6 bases and J by 4 bases. The CDR3 spans 16 residues. The CDR3 here is CASSRTSGSGYNEQFF. For the CDR3, the DNA is TGTGCCAGTAGCCGGACTAGCGGATCGGGGTACAATGAGCAGTTCTTC.

V is TRBV18 and J is TRBJ2-1, with TRBD2 matching 7 bases. Trimming removed 1 base from V and 0 bases from J; junction bases left unmatched: 3. Germline assignment: CDR1 KGHSH and CDR2 LQKENI. CDR3 length: 16 amino acids. The CDR3 protein is CASSPLSGGSYNEQFF. The CDR3 DNA follows: TGTGCCAGCTCACCACTATCGGGGGGCTCCTACAATGAGCAGTTCTTC.

The chain employs TRBV4-1 and TRBJ2-1; 12 bases are a match to TRBD1. V lost 4 bases, J lost 7 bases, and 5 bases stayed unmatched. Germline V gene lookup returns CDR1 MGHRA and CDR2 YSYEKL. This CDR3 is 15 amino acids long. DNA for the CDR3: TGCGCCAGCAGCCGTGGGACAGGGGGCTTGAATGAGCAGTTCTTC. It encodes CASSRGTGGLNEQFF.

The rearrangement joins TRBV9 to TRBJ2-1; D not resolved. CDR1 is SGDLS and CDR2 is YYNGEE in the germline V gene. CDR3 size: 12 residues. The germline V and J ends were trimmed by 0 bases and 8 bases, with 6 bases remaining between them. The chain's CDR3 is CASSVEPYEQFF. The CDR3 DNA reads as TGTGCCAGCAGCGTAGAACCATATGAGCAGTTCTTC.